The source of this T cell receptor (beta chain) is a study of graft-versus-host responses after intestinal transplantation. At the level of the study: Tacrolimus and steroids were given for around 3 years to all recipients after anti-thymocyte globulin induction.

The protocol was immunoSEQ multiplex PCR, while the TCRdb copy is restricted to in-frame clones and leaves out a portion. The data show about 41,000 clones, with around 96% seen just once and 0.5% to 0.55% held by the top ten. Points on this clone: Its antigen is as yet unknown.

This receptor was obtained from a human donor who was the organ donor for an intestinal transplant. Source: unstimulated CD8+ T cells sorted from spleen or lymph node cells, taken before transplant.

The CDR3 reads CASSPGDSNQPQHF. For the CDR3, the DNA is TGTGCCAGCAGCCCCGGGGATAGCAATCAGCCCCAGCATTTT. This rearrangement joins TRBV9 to TRBJ1-5; no clear D. Trimming stripped 4 bases from V and 0 bases from J, with 8 bases between. Looked up from germline, CDR1 is SGDLS and CDR2 is YYNGEE. CDR3 length equals 14 residues.